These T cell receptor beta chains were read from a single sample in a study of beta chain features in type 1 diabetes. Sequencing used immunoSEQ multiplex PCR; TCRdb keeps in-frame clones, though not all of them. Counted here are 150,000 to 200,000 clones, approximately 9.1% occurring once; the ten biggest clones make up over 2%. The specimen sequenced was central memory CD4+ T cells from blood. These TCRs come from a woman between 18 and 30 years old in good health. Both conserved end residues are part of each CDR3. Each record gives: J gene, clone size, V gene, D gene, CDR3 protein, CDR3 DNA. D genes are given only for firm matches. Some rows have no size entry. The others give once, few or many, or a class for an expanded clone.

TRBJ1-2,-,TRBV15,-,CATSRGGSYGYTF,TGTGCCACCAGCAGAGGAGGATCCTATGGCTACACCTTC
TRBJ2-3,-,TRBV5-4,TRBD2,CASSLRSSGGVTQYF,TGTGCCAGCAGCTTGCGGTCTAGCGGGGGGGTTACGCAGTATTTT
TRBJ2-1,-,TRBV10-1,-,CASSESGGAGVNNEQFF,TGCGCCAGCAGTGAGTCGGGGGGGGCGGGAGTCAACAATGAGCAGTTCTTC
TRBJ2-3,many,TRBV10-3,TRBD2,CASGGLAATDTQYF,TGTGCCTCCGGGGGACTAGCGGCCACAGATACGCAGTATTTT
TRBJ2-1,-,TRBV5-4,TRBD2,CASSLASGGATNEQFF,TGTGCCAGCAGCTTGGCCAGCGGGGGGGCCACCAATGAGCAGTTCTTC
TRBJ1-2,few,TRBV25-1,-,CASSEDYDSAYGYTF,TGTGCCAGCAGTGAAGATTACGACAGTGCCTATGGCTACACCTTC
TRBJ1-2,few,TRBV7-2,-,CASVTNVENYGYTF,TGTGCCTCCGTAACTAATGTGGAGAACTATGGCTACACCTTC
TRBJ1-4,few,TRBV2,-,CASSEGTRKLFF,TGTGCCAGCAGTGAAGGGACTCGGAAACTGTTTTTT
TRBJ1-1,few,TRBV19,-,CASSTNRRGRAFF,TGTGCCAGTAGTACAAACAGGCGGGGTAGAGCTTTCTTT
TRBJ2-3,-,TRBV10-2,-,CASSPSTDTQYF,TGCGCCAGCAGTCCCTCGACAGATACGCAGTATTTT
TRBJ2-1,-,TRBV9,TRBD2,CASSVAGGRTNNEQFF,TGTGCCAGCAGCGTGGCCGGCGGGAGGACGAACAATGAGCAGTTCTTC
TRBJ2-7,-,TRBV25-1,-,CASKSDGLNYEQYF,TGTGCCAGCAAAAGTGACGGACTCAACTACGAGCAGTACTTC
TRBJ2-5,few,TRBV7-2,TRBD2,CASSLERGGSETQYF,TGTGCCAGCAGCTTAGAGCGGGGGGGAAGTGAGACCCAGTACTTC
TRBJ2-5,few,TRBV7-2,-,CASSLAGGPETQYF,TGTGCCAGCAGCTTAGCGGGGGGGCCAGAGACCCAGTACTTC
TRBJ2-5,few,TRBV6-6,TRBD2,CATMTSGKETQYF,TGTGCCACTATGACTAGCGGGAAAGAGACCCAGTACTTC
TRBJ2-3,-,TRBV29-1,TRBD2,CSATSGAPDTQYF,TGCAGCGCTACTAGCGGGGCGCCAGATACGCAGTATTTT
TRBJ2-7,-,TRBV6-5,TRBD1,CASSYSTGGYEQYF,TGTGCCAGCAGTTACTCGACAGGGGGTTACGAGCAGTACTTC
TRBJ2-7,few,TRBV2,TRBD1,CASSGDSGEQYF,TGTGCCAGCAGTGGGGACAGTGGCGAGCAGTACTTC
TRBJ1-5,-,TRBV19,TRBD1,CASSIQGAQQPQHF,TGTGCCAGTAGTATCCAGGGGGCTCAACAGCCCCAGCATTTT
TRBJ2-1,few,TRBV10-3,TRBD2,CAISSSGGAYEQFF,TGTGCCATCAGCTCTAGCGGGGGGGCCTATGAGCAGTTCTTC
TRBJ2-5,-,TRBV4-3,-,CASSQAAGSFTGETQYF,TGCGCCAGCAGCCAAGCCGCGGGGTCGTTTACGGGGGAGACCCAGTACTTC
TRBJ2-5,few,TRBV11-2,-,CASSSGVGRLGETQYF,TGTGCCAGCAGCTCGGGGGTGGGGCGGTTAGGGGAGACCCAGTACTTC
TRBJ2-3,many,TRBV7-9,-,CASSPGADTQYF,TGTGCCAGCAGCCCAGGGGCAGATACGCAGTATTTT
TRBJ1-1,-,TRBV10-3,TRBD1,CAISVGQGLMNTEAFF,TGTGCCATCAGTGTCGGACAGGGGCTCATGAACACTGAAGCTTTCTTT
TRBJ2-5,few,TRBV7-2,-,CASSFSGVETQYF,TGTGCCAGCAGCTTTTCGGGAGTGGAGACCCAGTACTTC
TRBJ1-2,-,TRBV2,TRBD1,CASSTGTGVSGYTF,TGTGCCAGCAGTACCGGGACAGGGGTATCTGGCTACACCTTC
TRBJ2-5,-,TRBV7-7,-,CASSQFGGGRRETQYF,TGTGCTAGCAGCCAATTCGGTGGAGGGAGAAGAGAGACCCAGTACTTC
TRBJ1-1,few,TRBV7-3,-,CASSLQGNTEAFF,TGTGCCAGCAGCTTACAGGGGAACACTGAAGCTTTCTTT
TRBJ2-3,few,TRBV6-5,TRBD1,CASRFTGVGTDTQYF,TGTGCCAGCAGATTTACAGGGGTTGGCACAGATACGCAGTATTTT
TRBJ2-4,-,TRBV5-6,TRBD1,CASSLEGTGKNIQYF,TGTGCCAGCAGCTTGGAGGGGACAGGCAAAAACATTCAGTACTTC
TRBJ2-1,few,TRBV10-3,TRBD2,CAISGASGGRSYNEQFF,TGTGCCATCAGTGGGGCTAGCGGGGGACGCTCCTACAATGAGCAGTTCTTC
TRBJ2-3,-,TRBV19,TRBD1,CASSIVQGAITDTQYF,TGTGCCAGTAGTATAGTTCAGGGGGCTATCACAGATACGCAGTATTTT
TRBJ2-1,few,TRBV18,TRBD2,CASSSTELAAQWDEQFF,TGTGCCAGCTCATCAACTGAACTAGCGGCCCAGTGGGATGAGCAGTTCTTC
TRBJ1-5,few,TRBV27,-,CASSEYYSNQPQHF,TGTGCCAGCAGTGAGTATTATAGCAATCAGCCCCAGCATTTT
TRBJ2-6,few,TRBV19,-,CASSGTRAGANVLTF,TGTGCCAGTAGTGGCACCAGGGCCGGGGCCAACGTCCTGACTTTC
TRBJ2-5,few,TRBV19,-,CASSIGRATETQYF,TGTGCCAGTAGTATCGGGCGGGCCACGGAGACCCAGTACTTC
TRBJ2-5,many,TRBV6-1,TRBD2,CASSSTSGRPETQYF,TGTGCCAGCAGCTCTACTAGCGGGAGGCCGGAGACCCAGTACTTC
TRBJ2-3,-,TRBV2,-,CASSEPGGDTQYF,TGTGCCAGCAGTGAACCGGGTGGGGATACGCAGTATTTT
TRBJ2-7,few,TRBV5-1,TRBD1,CASSLGTGGYEQYF,TGCGCCAGCAGCTTAGGGACAGGGGGCTACGAGCAGTACTTC
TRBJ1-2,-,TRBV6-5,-,CASSSGGNYGYTF,TGTGCCAGCAGCTCCGGAGGCAACTATGGCTACACCTTC
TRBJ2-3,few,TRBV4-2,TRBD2,CASSQNGGRARDTQYF,TGTGCCAGCAGCCAAAATGGCGGGAGGGCCAGGGATACGCAGTATTTT
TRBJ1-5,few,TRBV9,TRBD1,CASSPDRGRQPQHF,TGTGCCAGCAGCCCAGACAGGGGACGTCAGCCCCAGCATTTT
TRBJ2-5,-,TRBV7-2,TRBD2,CASSLVPSGGETQYF,TGTGCCAGCAGCTTAGTTCCCAGCGGGGGAGAGACCCAGTACTTC
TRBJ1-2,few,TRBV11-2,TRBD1,CASSPTGDNYGYTF,TGTGCCAGCAGCCCCACAGGGGATAACTATGGCTACACCTTC
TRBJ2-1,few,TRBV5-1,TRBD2,CASSLLASGSYEQFF,TGCGCCAGCAGCTTGTTAGCTAGCGGGAGCTATGAGCAGTTCTTC
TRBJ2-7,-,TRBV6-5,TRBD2,CASSYGGGGSYEQYF,TGTGCCAGCAGTTACGGTGGCGGGGGGTCCTACGAGCAGTACTTC
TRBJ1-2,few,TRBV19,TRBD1,CASSDRDGDGYTF,TGTGCCAGTAGTGACAGGGACGGTGATGGCTACACCTTC
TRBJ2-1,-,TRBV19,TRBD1,CASSRQGADEQFF,TGTGCCAGTAGTAGACAGGGGGCCGATGAGCAGTTCTTC
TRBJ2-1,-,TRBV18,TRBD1,CASSLGQGNNEQFF,TGTGCCAGCTCACTGGGACAGGGCAACAATGAGCAGTTCTTC
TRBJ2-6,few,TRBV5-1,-,CASSFPSSGANVLTF,TGCGCCAGCAGCTTCCCTAGTTCTGGGGCCAACGTCCTGACTTTC
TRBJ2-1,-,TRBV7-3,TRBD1,CASSLTSGTAYNEQFF,TGTGCCAGCAGCTTAACTTCCGGGACAGCTTACAATGAGCAGTTCTTC
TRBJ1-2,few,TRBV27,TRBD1,CASSWGQGNHGYTF,TGTGCCAGCAGTTGGGGACAGGGGAACCATGGCTACACCTTC
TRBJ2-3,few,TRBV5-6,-,CASSRGTATDTQYF,TGTGCCAGCAGCCGGGGGACAGCCACAGATACGCAGTATTTT
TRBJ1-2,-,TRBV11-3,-,CASSLRAGAFYGYTF,TGTGCCAGCAGCTTAAGGGCAGGGGCTTTCTATGGCTACACCTTC